This passage covers 7 T cell receptor beta chains from one sample sequenced in a study of blood T cell repertoires in COVID-19 (dated by TCRdb to the early 2020s). Receptor libraries were prepared by the immunoSEQ multiplex PCR assay. Entries here come from immuneACCESS through TCRdb and include only in-frame sequences with V and J called. Some clones fail to appear in such tables; in the studies checked, an unresolved V gene covers under half of the shortfall, and the cause of the remainder is unknown. The sample profile shows roughly 350,000 clones; over 80% of them were found once. The ten largest clones add up to under 6.5% of the sample. The sample consisted of peripheral blood. The receptors were sampled from a woman in her forties or fifties with COVID-19, enrolled during active disease.

The V call is TRBV6-5, the J call TRBJ2-1; 8 bases map to TRBD1. Germline assignment: CDR1 MNHEY and CDR2 SVGAGI. The junction had 9 bases not matched to a gene; V was cut back by 6 bases and J by 5 bases. CDR3 length: 15 amino acids. CDR3 sequence (DNA): TGTGCCAGCAGGCTAGACAGGGGCTTGGACAATGAGCAGTTCTTC. Protein sequence: CASRLDRGLDNEQFF.

The chain couples TRBV3-1 (or the pseudogene TRBV3-2) to TRBJ1-2; D perhaps matches TRBD1 (5 bases). Germline assignment: CDR1 LGHDT and CDR2 YNNKEL (reference sequence). Trimming cost V 4 bases and J 4 bases, with 22 bases left between them. The CDR3 totals 17 residues. The CDR3 loop reads CASSLQEVGQRIYGYTF. The CDR3 region has the DNA TGTGCCAGCAGCCTCCAAGAGGTGGGGCAGAGGATCTATGGCTACACCTTC.

V usage is TRBV14 and J usage is TRBJ2-3, with TRBD2 matching 8 bases. Trimming cost V 6 bases and J 0 bases; bases outside gene matches: 2. In germline, CDR1 is SGHDN, CDR2 FVKESK. This CDR3 has 14 amino acids. The CDR3 coding sequence is TGTGCCAGCAGGGCTAGCGGGAGCACAGATACGCAGTATTTT. Translation: CASRASGSTDTQYF.

The chain is built from TRBV9 and TRBJ1-1; D remains ambiguous. Germline V gives CDR1 SGDLS, CDR2 YYNGEE. CDR3 length: 14 residues. V was pared by 0 bases and J by 1 base, with 7 bases between. The CDR3 DNA reads as TGTGCCAGCAGCGTAGGTGGGAGGAACACTGAAGCTTTCTTT. Its translation is CASSVGGRNTEAFF.

V is TRBV7-3 and J is TRBJ2-6; TRBD1 matches 9 bases. There are 20 residues in the CDR3. CDR1 is SGHTA and CDR2 is FQGTGA in the germline V gene. The V and J ends lost 0 bases and 0 bases, in that order; junction bases with no gene match: 9. The DNA of the CDR3 is TGTGCCAGCAGCTTAACGCGCACAGGGGGCCCAAGCTCTGGGGCCAACGTCCTGACTTTC. Its translation is CASSLTRTGGPSSGANVLTF. Full variable domain (missing parts from reference TRBV7-3 and TRBJ2-6): GAGVSQTPSNKVTEKGKYVELRCDPISGHTALYWYRQSLGQGPEFLIYFQGTGAADDSGLPNDRFFAVRPEGSVSTLKIQRTERGDSAVYLCASSLTRTGGPSSGANVLTFGAGSRLTVL.

V usage is TRBV19 and J usage is TRBJ2-7, with 13 bases aligning to TRBD2. CDR1 is LNHDA, CDR2 SQIVND, per germline (reference sequence). Trimming cost V 4 bases and J 1 base; bases outside gene matches: 4. CDR3 size: 16 residues. The CDR3, as DNA: TGTGCCAGTAGTACTCGGACTAGCGGGAGTTCCTACGAGCAGTACTTC. Translating it yields CASSTRTSGSSYEQYF.

As concerns this clone: This sample includes further DNA sequences coding for the same CDR3. The genes are TRBV30 and TRBJ2-1, with TRBD2 as a possible D gene (6 bases). Per germline, CDR1 GTSNPN and CDR2 SVGIG (reference sequence). CDR3 length: 14 amino acids. Trimming shortened V by 1 base and J by 4 bases, and 11 bases separated the two germline ends. As DNA, the CDR3 is TGTGCCTGGAGTGGCCTAGCGAGGTACAATGAGCAGTTCTTC. This sequence encodes CAWSGLARYNEQFF.